The T cell receptor (beta chain) described here comes from a study of cytomegalovirus exposure and HLA in healthy donors. The wider study: In a later analysis, the roughly 120 validation repertoires were reported to have used the same platform as the roughly 700 first-cohort repertoires. Whole-study findings and limits: A few of the chains that were CMV-associated were confirmed in vitro to be specific for CMV antigens. The study designated some 180 TCR beta chains cytomegalovirus-associated.

The donors were members of the validation cohort, which comprised 120 subjects and was separate from the first cohort of 600 to 800 subjects. Comment on this clone: Antigen: not known.

This CDR3 has 15 amino acids. Unmatched junction bases numbered 11, after V lost 7 bases and J lost 3 bases. Germline CDR1 SGHAT, CDR2 FQNNGV. The repertoire was sequenced with immunoSEQ multiplex PCR; TCRdb's copy has only in-frame clones and lacks some. The repertoire holds over 200,000 clones, about 90% seen once, with over 2.5% in the top ten. The sequenced sample was PBMCs. The chain joins TRBV11-2 to TRBJ2-7, with 8 bases that match TRBD1. The sequence was obtained from a woman younger than 35 in good health and CMV-seronegative. DNA for the CDR3: TGTGCCAGCAACCAAGGACAGGGAACACTCTACGAGCAGTACTTC. As protein: CASNQGQGTLYEQYF.